This TCR beta chain was captured in a study of T-cell reconstitution after alpha-beta-depleted transplantation in children. V shed 3 bases and J shed 7 bases, with 13 bases lying between them. CDR3 size: 13 residues. Germline loops: CDR1 SGHTA, CDR2 FQGNSA. A library of TCRbeta sequences, prepared with unique molecular identifiers, was generated. TCRdb re-derived calls from the PCR reads in MiXCR, one entry per CDR3 protein. There are about 510,000 distinct CDR3 sequences in the sample; approximately 10% occur only once, and less than 15% lies in the top ten. Source: PBMCs, mostly from graft donor cells, taken 180 days after TCRalphabeta/CD19-depleted stem cell transplant. This clonotype originated in a female patient aged 2-10 years who had a stem cell transplant for aplastic anemia, so the T cells may come from the graft donor. J is TRBJ2-7 and V is TRBV7-2; perhaps TRBD2 as D (6 bases). The CDR3 protein is CASSFAGSWEQYV. The CDR3 DNA follows: TGTGCCAGCAGCTTCGCCGGGAGTTGGGAGCAGTACGTC.